This T cell receptor beta chain is drawn from a study of control samples from healthy donors and cancer patients. The CDR3 sequence is 12 residues long. V lost 4 bases and J 11 bases, leaving 14 bases between the germline ends. CDR1 and CDR2 (germline): WNHNN, SYGVQD (reference sequence). Only one count was recorded for this clone. The method was immunoSEQ multiplex PCR; TCRdb's version includes in-frame clones alone and lacks a portion of them. The sample includes 170,000 or so clones, more than 90% of them seen just once. The source material was blood. This sequence was found in a man aged 30 to 39 in good health. The V call is TRBV10-1, the J call TRBJ1-1, with no clear D. This CDR3 reads CASSAARLSAFF. CDR3 in DNA: TGCGCCAGCAGTGCTGCCCGTTTAAGTGCTTTCTTT.